Listed below are T cell receptor beta chains from one sample, sequenced in a study of beta chain features in type 1 diabetes. The assay was immunoSEQ multiplex PCR, and TCRdb's table has in-frame clones only and misses some. The data hold around 280,000 clones, with around 16% observed a single time. Sequenced: naive CD4+ T cells from blood. The receptors stem from a man between 18 and 35 years old with type 1 diabetes. Each CDR3 is given with its conserved first and last residue. The D gene is left open where the match is weak. For some rows the clone size is stated as once, few or many, or as a class when expanded; others skip it.

j_call	v_call	clone_size	d_call	cdr3_length	cdr3_aa	cdr3_nt
TRBJ2-5	TRBV5-1	few	TRBD1	14	CASSSDRGPETQYF	TGCGCCAGCAGCTCGGACAGGGGGCCGGAGACCCAGTACTTC
TRBJ2-1	TRBV7-9	few	TRBD2	17	CASSLWAGGGTYNEQFF	TGTGCCAGCAGCTTATGGGCTGGCGGGGGGACTTACAATGAGCAGTTCTTC
TRBJ2-3	TRBV5-1	.	TRBD2	14	CASSAGGPTDTQYF	TGCGCCAGCTCAGCGGGAGGGCCGACAGATACGCAGTATTTT
TRBJ1-1	TRBV6-5	few	.	13	CASSLQLNTEAFF	TGTGCCAGCAGTTTACAGCTGAACACTGAAGCTTTCTTT
TRBJ2-7	TRBV7-2	few	TRBD2	17	CASSLVASGGAAYEQYF	TGTGCCAGCAGCTTAGTAGCTAGCGGGGGGGCGGCCTACGAGCAGTACTTC
TRBJ2-7	TRBV4-1	few	.	17	CASSQGPSGGVSYEQYF	TGCGCCAGCAGCCAAGGGCCCTCTGGCGGGGTCTCCTACGAGCAGTACTTC
TRBJ2-5	TRBV18	.	.	13	CASSPAYQETQYF	TGTGCCAGCTCACCAGCGTACCAAGAGACCCAGTACTTC
TRBJ2-3	TRBV20-1	few	.	11	CSARYSDTQYF	TGCAGTGCTAGGTACTCAGATACGCAGTATTTT
TRBJ1-2	TRBV4-3	few	TRBD1	16	CASSQDHWTGSYGYTF	TGCGCCAGCAGCCAAGATCATTGGACAGGGAGCTATGGCTACACCTTC
TRBJ1-4	TRBV25-1	.	TRBD1	15	CASSVSGTGSEKLFF	TGTGCCAGCAGTGTATCCGGGACAGGAAGTGAAAAACTGTTTTTT
TRBJ1-6	TRBV7-2	.	TRBD1	15	CASSLLQGAASPLHF	TGTGCCAGCAGCTTACTGCAGGGGGCCGCTTCACCCCTCCACTTT
TRBJ2-1	TRBV7-6	.	TRBD2	17	CASSSRVAGGLYNEQFF	TGTGCCAGCAGCTCCCGTGTGGCGGGGGGCCTATACAATGAGCAGTTCTTC
TRBJ1-6	TRBV15	.	.	15	CATSRARQENSPLHF	TGTGCCACCAGCAGGGCCCGACAGGAGAATTCACCCCTCCACTTT
TRBJ2-1	TRBV11-2	.	.	15	CASSYRVFTYNEQFF	TGTGCCAGCAGTTACAGGGTTTTCACCTACAATGAGCAGTTCTTC
TRBJ2-7	TRBV4-2	few	.	15	CASSQEEGRLYEQYF	TGTGCCAGCAGCCAAGAAGAGGGGAGGCTCTACGAGCAGTACTTC
TRBJ2-1	TRBV9	.	.	14	CASSVGTVYNEQFF	TGTGCCAGCAGCGTAGGAACGGTCTACAATGAGCAGTTCTTC